This TCR beta chain originates from a study of CD8 T cells in Susac syndrome. This CDR3 spans 17 amino acids. Trimming removed 1 base from V and 8 bases from J; junction bases left unmatched: 13. In germline, CDR1 is SNHLY, CDR2 FYNNEI. Random hexamers were used to reverse transcribe about 0.45 to 1 ug of RNA. By means of immunoSEQ multiplex PCR, TCR beta CDR3 spanning 54 Vbeta and 13 Jbeta underwent amplification. Using its own MiXCR run on the immunoSEQ multiplex PCR reads, TCRdb lists one record per CDR3 protein. The data hold about 300,000 distinct CDR3 sequences, with approximately 85% observed a single time. TCR beta sequences were obtained from blood CD8+ and CD4+ T cells. Negative isolation yielded CD4+ and CD8+ T cells, and FACS enriched TEMRA cells.

V and J are TRBV2 and TRBJ1-5, with 8 bases lining up with TRBD1. The material sequenced was CD8+ T cells from PBMCs. The TCR sequence derives from a human donor with multiple sclerosis. CDR3 protein: CASSEGSRGPAWEPQHF. The DNA of the CDR3 is TGTGCCAGCAGTGAAGGGTCCAGGGGGCCAGCTTGGGAGCCCCAGCATTTT.